The rows below give T cell receptor beta chains drawn from one sample of a study of blood T cell repertoires in COVID-19. Using immunoSEQ multiplex PCR, the repertoire was profiled, and TCRdb retains in-frame clones only, with some absent. Of approximately 210,000 clones in the sample, around 82% were seen once. Sequencing was carried out using peripheral blood. The receptor source for this set is a woman aged 35 to 49 with acute or convalescent COVID-19. Both conserved end residues are part of each CDR3.

j_gene: TRBJ2-7; v_gene: TRBV5-4; CDR3aa: CASRPGAPTSGVTYEQYF
j_gene: TRBJ2-7; v_gene: TRBV29-1; CDR3aa: CSVVGRNYEQYF
j_gene: TRBJ1-2; v_gene: TRBV27; CDR3aa: CASGRGFDGYTF
j_gene: TRBJ2-3; v_gene: TRBV6-2/TRBV6-3; CDR3aa: CASSYPVGQIITDTQYF
j_gene: TRBJ2-1; v_gene: TRBV9; CDR3aa: CASSVGGQSYNEQFF
j_gene: TRBJ2-2; v_gene: TRBV20-1; CDR3aa: CSASKTNTGELFF
j_gene: TRBJ2-2; v_gene: TRBV5-1; CDR3aa: CASSYGRQQNTGELFF
j_gene: TRBJ1-3; v_gene: TRBV2; CDR3aa: CASSEPPPGNTIYF
j_gene: TRBJ2-7; v_gene: TRBV21-1; CDR3aa: CASSKGTSHPTSYEQYF
j_gene: TRBJ2-5; v_gene: TRBV6-5; CDR3aa: CASRRGGGETQYF